The clone carrying this T cell receptor beta chain was recorded at least ten times. These data belong to a study of T cells in Graves' hyperthyroidism and ophthalmopathy. TCR beta CDR3 regions were amplified from RNA. TCR CDR3 underwent first-round RT-PCR with the HTBI primer set. TCRdb recomputed calls from the multiplex PCR reads with MiXCR, one row per CDR3 protein. The sample holds around 600,000 distinct CDR3 sequences, 14% seen once. Source material: blood. This clonotype was sampled from a woman in her late teens or twenties with Graves' ophthalmopathy.

CDR3 amino acids: CASSGVRPNTEAFF. The CDR3 nucleotides are TGTGCCAGCAGTGGAGTTCGACCGAACACTGAAGCTTTCTTT. The chain carries TRBV6-2 or TRBV6-3 and TRBJ1-1; D gene ambiguous. The V end was cut by 5 bases, the J end by 1 base, with 11 bases between. Germline loops: CDR1 MNHEY, CDR2 SVGEGT. The length of the CDR3 is 14 residues.